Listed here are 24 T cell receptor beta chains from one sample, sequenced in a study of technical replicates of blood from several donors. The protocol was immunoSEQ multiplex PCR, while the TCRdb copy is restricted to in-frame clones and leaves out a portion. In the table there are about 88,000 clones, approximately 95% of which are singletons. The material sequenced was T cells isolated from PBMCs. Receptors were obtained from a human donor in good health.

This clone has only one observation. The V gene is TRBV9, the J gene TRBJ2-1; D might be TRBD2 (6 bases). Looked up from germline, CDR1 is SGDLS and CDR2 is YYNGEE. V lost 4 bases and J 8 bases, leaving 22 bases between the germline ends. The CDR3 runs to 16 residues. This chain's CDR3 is CASSFLSGHHTDEQFF. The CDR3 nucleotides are TGTGCCAGCAGCTTCCTTAGCGGACACCATACAGATGAGCAGTTCTTC.

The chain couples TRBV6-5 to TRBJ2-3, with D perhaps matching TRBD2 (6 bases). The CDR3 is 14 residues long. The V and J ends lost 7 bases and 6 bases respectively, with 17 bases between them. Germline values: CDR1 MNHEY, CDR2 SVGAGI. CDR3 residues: CASKDVGSADTQYF. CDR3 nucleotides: TGTGCCAGCAAGGATGTCGGGAGCGCTGATACGCAGTATTTT.

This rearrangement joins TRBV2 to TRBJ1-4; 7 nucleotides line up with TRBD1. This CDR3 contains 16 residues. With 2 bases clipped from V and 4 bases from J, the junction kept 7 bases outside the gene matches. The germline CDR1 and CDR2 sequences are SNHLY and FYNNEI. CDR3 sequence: CASSERRGLRNEKLFF. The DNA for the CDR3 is TGTGCCAGCAGTGAAAGGAGGGGGCTACGTAATGAAAAACTGTTTTTT.

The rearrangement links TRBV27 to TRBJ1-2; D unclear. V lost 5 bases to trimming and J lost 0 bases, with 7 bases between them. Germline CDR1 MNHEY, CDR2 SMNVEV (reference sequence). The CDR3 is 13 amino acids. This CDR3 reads CASSRGANYGYTF. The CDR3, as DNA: TGTGCCAGCAGTCGCGGGGCTAACTATGGCTACACCTTC.

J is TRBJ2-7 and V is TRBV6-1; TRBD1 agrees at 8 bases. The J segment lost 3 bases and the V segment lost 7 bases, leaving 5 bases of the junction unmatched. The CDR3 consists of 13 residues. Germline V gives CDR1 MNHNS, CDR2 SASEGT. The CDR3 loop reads CASKGQGIYEQYF. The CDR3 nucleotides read TGTGCCAGCAAAGGACAGGGAATCTACGAGCAGTACTTC.

This CDR3 is CASTMGQGLETQYF. As DNA, the CDR3 is TGTGCCAGCACCATGGGACAGGGCCTAGAGACCCAGTACTTC. V and J are TRBV7-2 and TRBJ2-5; 9 bases fit TRBD1. This CDR3 has 14 amino acids. Germline-derived CDR1 and CDR2 are SGHTA and FQGNSA. V lost 7 bases, J lost 4 bases, and 7 bases stayed unmatched.

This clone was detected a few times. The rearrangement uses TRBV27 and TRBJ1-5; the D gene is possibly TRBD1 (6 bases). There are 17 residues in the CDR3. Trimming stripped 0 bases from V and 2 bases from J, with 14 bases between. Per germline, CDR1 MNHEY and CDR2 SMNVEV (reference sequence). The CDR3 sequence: CASSLSPGEMGNQPQHF. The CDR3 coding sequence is TGTGCCAGCAGTTTATCTCCAGGGGAAATGGGCAATCAGCCCCAGCATTTT.

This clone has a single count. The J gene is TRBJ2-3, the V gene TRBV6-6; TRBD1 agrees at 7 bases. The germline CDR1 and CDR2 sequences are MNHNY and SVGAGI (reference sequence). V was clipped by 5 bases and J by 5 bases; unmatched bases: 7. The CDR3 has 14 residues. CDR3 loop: CASSSDREIDTQYF. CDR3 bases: TGTGCCAGCAGTAGCGACAGGGAAATAGATACGCAGTATTTT.

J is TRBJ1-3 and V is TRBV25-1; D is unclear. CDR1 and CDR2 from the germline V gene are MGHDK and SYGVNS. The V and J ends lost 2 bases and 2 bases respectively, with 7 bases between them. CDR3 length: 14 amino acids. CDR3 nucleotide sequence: TGTGCCAGCAGTGAAAGACTGGCTGGAAACACCATATATTTT. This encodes CASSERLAGNTIYF.

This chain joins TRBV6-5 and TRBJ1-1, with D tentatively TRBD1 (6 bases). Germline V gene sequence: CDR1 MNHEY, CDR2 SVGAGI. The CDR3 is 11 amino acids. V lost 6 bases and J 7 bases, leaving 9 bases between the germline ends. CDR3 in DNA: TGTGCCAGCAGAGAGACAGGTGAAGCTTTCTTT. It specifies CASRETGEAFF.

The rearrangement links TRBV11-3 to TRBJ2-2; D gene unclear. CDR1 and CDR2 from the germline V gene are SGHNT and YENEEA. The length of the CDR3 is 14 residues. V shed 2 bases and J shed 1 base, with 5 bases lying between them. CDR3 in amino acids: CASSLFWNTGELFF. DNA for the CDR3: TGTGCCAGCAGCTTATTCTGGAACACCGGGGAGCTGTTTTTT.

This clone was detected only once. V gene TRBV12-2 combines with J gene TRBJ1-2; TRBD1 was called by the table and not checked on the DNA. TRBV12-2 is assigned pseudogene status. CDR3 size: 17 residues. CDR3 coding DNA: TGTGCAAGTCGCTTACCTGGGACACCACCGATCCCCTATGGCTACACCTTC. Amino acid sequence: CASRLPGTPPIPYGYTF.

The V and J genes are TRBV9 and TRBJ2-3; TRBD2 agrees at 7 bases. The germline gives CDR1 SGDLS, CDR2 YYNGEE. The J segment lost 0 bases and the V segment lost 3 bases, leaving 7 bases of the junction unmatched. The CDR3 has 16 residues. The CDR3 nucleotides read TGTGCCAGCAGCGCCTCCGGGGGGTCAAGCACAGATACGCAGTATTTT. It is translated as CASSASGGSSTDTQYF. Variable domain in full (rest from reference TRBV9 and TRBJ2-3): DSGVTQTPKHLITATGQRVTLRCSPRSGDLSVYWYQQSLDQGLQFLIQYYNGEERAKGNILERFSAQQFPDLHSELNLSSLELGDSALYFCASSASGGSSTDTQYFGPGTRLTVL.

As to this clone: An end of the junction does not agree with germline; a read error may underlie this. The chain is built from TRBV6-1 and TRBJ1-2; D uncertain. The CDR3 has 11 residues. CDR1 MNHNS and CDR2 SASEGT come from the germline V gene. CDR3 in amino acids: CASSEREPQNF. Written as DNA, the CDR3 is TGTGCCAGCAGTGAAAGAGAACCCCAAAACTTC.

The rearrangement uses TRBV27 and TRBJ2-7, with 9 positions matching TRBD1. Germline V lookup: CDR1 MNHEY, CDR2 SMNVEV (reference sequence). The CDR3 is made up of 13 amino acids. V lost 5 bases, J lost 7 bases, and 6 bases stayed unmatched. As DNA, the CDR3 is TGTGCCAGCAGTCCCGGGACAGGGAATGAGCAGTACTTC. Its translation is CASSPGTGNEQYF.

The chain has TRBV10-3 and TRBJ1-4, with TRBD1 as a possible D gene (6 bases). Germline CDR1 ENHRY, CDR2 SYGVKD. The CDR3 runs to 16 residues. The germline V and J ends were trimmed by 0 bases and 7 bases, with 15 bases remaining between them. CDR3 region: CAISESKQGRGEKLFF. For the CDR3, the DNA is TGTGCCATCAGTGAGTCGAAACAGGGAAGGGGTGAAAAACTGTTTTTT.

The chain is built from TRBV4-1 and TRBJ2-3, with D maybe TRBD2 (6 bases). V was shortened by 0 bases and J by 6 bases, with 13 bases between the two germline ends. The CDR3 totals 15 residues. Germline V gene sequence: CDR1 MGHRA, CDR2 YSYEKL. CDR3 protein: CASSQEGRERDTQYF. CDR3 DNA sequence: TGCGCCAGCAGCCAAGAAGGACGGGAGAGGGATACGCAGTATTTT.

The CDR3 loop reads CATLGSIGETEAFF. The DNA for the CDR3 is TGTGCCACCCTGGGTAGTATAGGAGAAACTGAAGCTTTCTTT. The chain couples TRBV28 to TRBJ1-1; D call uncertain. Per germline, CDR1 MDHEN and CDR2 SYDVKM. CDR3 size: 14 residues. Trimming cost V 10 bases and J 5 bases, with 20 bases left between them.

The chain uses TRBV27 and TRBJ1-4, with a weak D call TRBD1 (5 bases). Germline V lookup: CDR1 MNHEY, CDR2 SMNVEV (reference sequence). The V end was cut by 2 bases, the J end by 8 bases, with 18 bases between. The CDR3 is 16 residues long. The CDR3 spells CASSLNAFRVYEKLFF. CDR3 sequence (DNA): TGTGCCAGCAGTTTAAATGCTTTCAGGGTATACGAAAAACTGTTTTTT.

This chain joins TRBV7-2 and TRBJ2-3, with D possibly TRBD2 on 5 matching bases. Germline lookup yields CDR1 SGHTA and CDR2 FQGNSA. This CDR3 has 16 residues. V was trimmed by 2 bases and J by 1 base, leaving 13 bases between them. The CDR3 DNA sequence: TGTGCCAGCAGCTTACAAGGTTTCGGGGGCACAGATACGCAGTATTTT. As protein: CASSLQGFGGTDTQYF.

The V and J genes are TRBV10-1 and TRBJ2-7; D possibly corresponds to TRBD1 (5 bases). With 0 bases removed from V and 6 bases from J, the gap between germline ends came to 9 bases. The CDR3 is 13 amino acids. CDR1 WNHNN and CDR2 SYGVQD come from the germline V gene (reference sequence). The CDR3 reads CASSESVGLEQYF. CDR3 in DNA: TGCGCCAGCAGTGAGTCGGTGGGGCTCGAGCAGTACTTC.

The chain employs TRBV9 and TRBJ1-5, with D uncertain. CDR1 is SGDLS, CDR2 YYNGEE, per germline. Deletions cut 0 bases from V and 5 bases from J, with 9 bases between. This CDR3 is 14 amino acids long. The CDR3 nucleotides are TGTGCCAGCAGCGTAGGTCTGGCTGATCAGCCCCAGCATTTT. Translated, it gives CASSVGLADQPQHF.

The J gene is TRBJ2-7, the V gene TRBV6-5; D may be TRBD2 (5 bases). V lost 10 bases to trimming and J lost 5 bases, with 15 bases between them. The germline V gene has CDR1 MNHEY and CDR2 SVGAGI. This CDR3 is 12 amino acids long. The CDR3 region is CATLGSFHEQYF. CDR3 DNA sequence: TGTGCCACCCTAGGGAGTTTCCACGAGCAGTACTTC.

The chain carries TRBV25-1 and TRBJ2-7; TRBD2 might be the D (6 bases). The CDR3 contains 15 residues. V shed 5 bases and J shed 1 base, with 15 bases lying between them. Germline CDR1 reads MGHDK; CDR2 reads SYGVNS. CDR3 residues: CASSKRVGDSYEQYF. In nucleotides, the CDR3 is TGTGCCAGCAGTAAGCGGGTGGGTGATTCCTACGAGCAGTACTTC.